This TCR beta chain was obtained from a study of blood T cell repertoires in COVID-19. As for the study in general: Donors in the United States, Italy and Spain gave samples during acute or convalescent COVID-19.

Only in-frame clones appear in the TCRdb table, and some are missing; sequencing was by immunoSEQ multiplex PCR. The profile covers about 170,000 clones, with 70% to 80% appearing a single time and over 15% taken by the ten largest. The V gene's germline CDR1 is DFQATT and CDR2 SNEGSKA (reference sequence). The CDR3 sequence is 11 residues long. V lost 5 bases to trimming and J lost 2 bases, with 7 bases between them. This chain uses TRBV20-1 with TRBJ2-7; D is unclear. This receptor was identified in a woman in her sixties or seventies in a cohort exposed to, infected with or recovered from COVID-19 (not recorded which). The sample taken for sequencing was PBMCs or T cells enriched from blood (not recorded which). The DNA of the CDR3 is TGCAGTGCTTCCGCAGCCTACGAGCAGTACTTC. Encoded protein: CSASAAYEQYF.